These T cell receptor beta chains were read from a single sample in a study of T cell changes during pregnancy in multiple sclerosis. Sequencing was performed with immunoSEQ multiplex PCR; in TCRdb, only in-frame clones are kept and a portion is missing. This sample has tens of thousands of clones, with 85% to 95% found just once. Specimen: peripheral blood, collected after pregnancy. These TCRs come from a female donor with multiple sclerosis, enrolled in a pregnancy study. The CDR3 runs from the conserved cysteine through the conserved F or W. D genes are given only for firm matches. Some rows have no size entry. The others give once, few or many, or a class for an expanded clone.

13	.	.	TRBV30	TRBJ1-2	TGTGCCTGGAGTGTTTCGGGGGTGGATGGCTACACCTTC	CAWSVSGVDGYTF
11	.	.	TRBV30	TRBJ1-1	TGTGCCTGGAGGGCGGGGACTGAAGCTTTCTTT	CAWRAGTEAFF
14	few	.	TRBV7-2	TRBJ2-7	TGTGCCAGCAGCCTGGACTACCGCTCCTACGAGCAGTACTTC	CASSLDYRSYEQYF
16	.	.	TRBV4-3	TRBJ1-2	TGCGCCAGCAGCCAAGAAACGGGACTGCGCGGGGATGGCTACACCTTC	CASSQETGLRGDGYTF
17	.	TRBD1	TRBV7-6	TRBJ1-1	TGTGCCAGCAGCTTTCACAGGGGCACAATGAGGGTCACTGAAGCTTTCTTT	CASSFHRGTMRVTEAFF
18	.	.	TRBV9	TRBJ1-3	TGTGCCAGCAGCGTAGGCCCAGGGACAATATTCTCTGGAAACACCATATATTTT	CASSVGPGTIFSGNTIYF
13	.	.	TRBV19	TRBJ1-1	TGTGCCAGTTTACCCGGCGGACTCACTGAAGCTTTCTTT	CASLPGGLTEAFF
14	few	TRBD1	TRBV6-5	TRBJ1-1	TGTGCCAGCAGTTTCTGGACAGGAGCTACTGAAGCTTTCTTT	CASSFWTGATEAFF
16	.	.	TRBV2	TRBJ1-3	TGTGCCAGCAGTGAAGTATCGGCAGGGTCAGGAAACACCATATATTTT	CASSEVSAGSGNTIYF
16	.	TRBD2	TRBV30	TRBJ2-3	TGTGCCTGGAGTGTAGGACTAGCGGGGGGGTCAGATACGCAGTATTTT	CAWSVGLAGGSDTQYF
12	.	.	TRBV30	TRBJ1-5	TGTGCCTGGGGGGACACCAATCAGCCCCAGCATTTT	CAWGDTNQPQHF
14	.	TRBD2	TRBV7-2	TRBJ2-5	TGTGCCAGCAGCCCCGGTCTAGCGGAAGAGACCCAGTACTTC	CASSPGLAEETQYF
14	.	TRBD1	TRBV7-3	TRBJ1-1	TGTGCCAGCAGCGGAGGGACAGGGAGGACTGAAGCTTTCTTT	CASSGGTGRTEAFF
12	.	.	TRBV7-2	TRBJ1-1	TGTGCCAGCAGCCCCGGGGTTGGTGAAGCTTTCTTT	CASSPGVGEAFF
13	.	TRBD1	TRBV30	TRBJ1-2	TGTGCCTGGAGGGGGACAGGGTGGAATGGCTACACCTTC	CAWRGTGWNGYTF
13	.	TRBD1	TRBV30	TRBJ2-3	TGTTCGTGGGGGACAGGGGGCGCAGATACGCAGTATTTT	CSWGTGGADTQYF
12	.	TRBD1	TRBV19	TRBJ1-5	TGTGCCAGTAGGGGACAGAGACAGCCCCAGCATTTT	CASRGQRQPQHF
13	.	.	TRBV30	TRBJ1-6	TGTGCCTGGAGTACAGGGCGAGAATCACCCCTCCACTTT	CAWSTGRESPLHF
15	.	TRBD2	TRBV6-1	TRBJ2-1	TGTGCCAGCAGTGAGGGGACTAGCGGGAGATACAGCCAGTTCTTC	CASSEGTSGRYSQFF
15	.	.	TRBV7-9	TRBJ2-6	TGTGCCAGCAGCTCCATAGGGGTTGGGGCCAACGTCCTGACTTTC	CASSSIGVGANVLTF
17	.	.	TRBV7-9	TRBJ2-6	TGTGCCAGCAGCTTTGGTCACGGGAACTCTGGGGCCAACGTCCTGACTTTC	CASSFGHGNSGANVLTF
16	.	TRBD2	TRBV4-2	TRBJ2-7	TGTGCCAGCAGCCAAGAATGGACTAGCGGCGGATACGAGCAGTACTTC	CASSQEWTSGGYEQYF
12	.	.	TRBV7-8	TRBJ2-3	TGTGCCAGCAGCCCTAACACAGATACGCAGTATTTT	CASSPNTDTQYF
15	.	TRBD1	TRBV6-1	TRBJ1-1	TGTGCCAGCAGTCTCTATGGGACAGAGAACACTGAAGCTTTCTTT	CASSLYGTENTEAFF
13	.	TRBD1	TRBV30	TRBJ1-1	TGTGCCTGGAGCGACGACAGGGGGACTGAAGCTTTCTTT	CAWSDDRGTEAFF
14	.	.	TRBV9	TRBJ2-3	TGTGCCAGCAACCGGGACACCTCCACAGATACGCAGTATTTT	CASNRDTSTDTQYF
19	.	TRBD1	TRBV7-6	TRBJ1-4	TGTGCCAGCAGCTTACGCCTGGCAGGGGGAGTTTGGGGGGATGAAAAACTGTTTTTT	CASSLRLAGGVWGDEKLFF
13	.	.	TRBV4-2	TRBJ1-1	TGTGCCAGCAGCCCAGAGTTTTCGACTGAAGCTTTCTTT	CASSPEFSTEAFF
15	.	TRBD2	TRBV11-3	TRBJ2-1	TGTGCCAGCAGCCCGTCTGCGGGAGCTAACAATGAGCAGTTCTTC	CASSPSAGANNEQFF
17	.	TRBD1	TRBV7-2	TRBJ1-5	TGTGCCAGCAGCTTAGGGGGACAGCATTATAGCAATCAGCCCCAGCATTTT	CASSLGGQHYSNQPQHF
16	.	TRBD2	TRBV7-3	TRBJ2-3	TGTGCCAGCAGCCCAATGGGACTAGCCGGCACAGATACGCAGTATTTT	CASSPMGLAGTDTQYF
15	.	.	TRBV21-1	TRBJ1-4	TGTGCCAGCAGGGACAGGGGGCCGGCTAATGAAAAACTGTTTTTT	CASRDRGPANEKLFF
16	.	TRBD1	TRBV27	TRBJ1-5	TGTGCCAGTAGCGCCGGGACAGGACTTTATAGTCAGCCCCAGCATTTT	CASSAGTGLYSQPQHF
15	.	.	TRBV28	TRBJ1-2	TGTGCCAGCAGTTTATTGATAACCAGCGGGTATGGCTACACCTTC	CASSLLITSGYGYTF
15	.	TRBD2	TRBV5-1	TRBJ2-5	TGCGCCAGCAGAGCTGGAGGACTAGCGGGAGGATCCCAGTACTTC	CASRAGGLAGGSQYF
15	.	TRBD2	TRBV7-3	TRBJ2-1	TGTGCCAGCCGAGCGACTAGCAGCTCCTACAATGAGCAGTTCTTC	CASRATSSSYNEQFF
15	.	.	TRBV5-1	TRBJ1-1	TGCGCCAGCAGCTTGGCGGGGGGCGGAAACACTGAAGCTTTCTTT	CASSLAGGGNTEAFF
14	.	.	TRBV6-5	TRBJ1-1	TGTGCCAGCAGTTACTCCTCGGGGTGGACTGAAGCTTTCTTT	CASSYSSGWTEAFF
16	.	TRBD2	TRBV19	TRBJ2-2	TGTGCCAGTAGTAGGCTAGCGGATACGAACACCGGGGAGCTGTTTTTT	CASSRLADTNTGELFF
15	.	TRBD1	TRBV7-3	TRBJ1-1	TGTGCCAGCAGTTTAACTCCAGGGGGCACAACTGAAGCTTTCTTT	CASSLTPGGTTEAFF
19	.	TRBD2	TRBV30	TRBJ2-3	TGTGCCTGGAGGGGAGGACTAGCGGGGGGGCTCGCTAGCACAGATACGCAGTATTTT	CAWRGGLAGGLASTDTQYF
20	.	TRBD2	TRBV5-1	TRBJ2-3	TGCGCCAGCAGCTCCGGAAGACTAGCGGGGGGGCTTGGTAGCACAGATACGCAGTATTTT	CASSSGRLAGGLGSTDTQYF
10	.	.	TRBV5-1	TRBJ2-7	TGCGCCAGCAGTCTATGCGAGCAGTACTTC	CASSLCEQYF
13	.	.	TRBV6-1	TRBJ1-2	TGTGCCAGCTCCGGGACTGACCCCTCCAGCTACACCTTC	CASSGTDPSSYTF
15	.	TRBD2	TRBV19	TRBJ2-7	TGTGCCAGTAGTATTGGACTAGCGGCTTCCTACGAGCAGTACTTC	CASSIGLAASYEQYF
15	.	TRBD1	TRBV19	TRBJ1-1	TGTGCCAGTAGTATGTTGGACAGGCCTAACACTGAAGCTTTCTTT	CASSMLDRPNTEAFF
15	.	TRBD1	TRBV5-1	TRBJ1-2	TGCGCCAGCAGCTCCGGGACAGGGTCCCCCTATGGCTACACCTTC	CASSSGTGSPYGYTF
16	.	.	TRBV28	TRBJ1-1	TGTGCCAGCAGTTTATACGGGGAGAAGGCGAACACTGAAGCTTTCTTT	CASSLYGEKANTEAFF
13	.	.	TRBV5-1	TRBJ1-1	TGCGCCAGCAGCTTGCAGCGGAACCTTGAAGCTTTCTTT	CASSLQRNLEAFF
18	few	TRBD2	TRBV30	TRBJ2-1	TGTGCCTGGACGAGACTAGCGGGAGGGCCAGGAGCCGACAATGAGCAGTTCTTC	CAWTRLAGGPGADNEQFF
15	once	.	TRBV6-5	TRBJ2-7	TGTGCCAGCAGTCCGGGGACTTCAAGCTCCTACGAGCAGTACTTC	CASSPGTSSSYEQYF
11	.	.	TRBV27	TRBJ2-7	TGTGCCAGCAGTTTCTCCCACGAGCAGTACTTC	CASSFSHEQYF
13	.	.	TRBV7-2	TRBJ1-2	TGTGCCAGCAGCTTACAGGGCGGCTATGGCTACACCTTC	CASSLQGGYGYTF
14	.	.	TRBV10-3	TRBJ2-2	TGTGCCATCAGTGAGTCGTTAGCGACCGGGGAGCTGTTTTTT	CAISESLATGELFF
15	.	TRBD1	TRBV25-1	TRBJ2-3	TGTGCCAGCAGGGAGGACAGGAGCAACACAGATACGCAGTATTTT	CASREDRSNTDTQYF
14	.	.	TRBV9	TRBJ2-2	TGTGCCAGCAGCGTACTAGGAAACACCGGGGAGCTGTTTTTT	CASSVLGNTGELFF
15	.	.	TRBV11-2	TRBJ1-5	TGTGCCAGCAGCTTACAGGGAATGGTCAATCAGCCCCAGCATTTT	CASSLQGMVNQPQHF